The present T cell receptor (beta chain) was sequenced within a study of Graves' ophthalmopathy and Graves' hyperthyroidism. This clonotype has only a few counts. Antigen unknown. Study-level findings and limits: Blood also contained most of the expanded thyroid clonotypes above 0.001 frequency.

RNA transcripts were the source from which TCR beta CDR3 regions were amplified. After a first-round RT-PCR with HTBI primers, a second-round multiplex PCR was run. TCRdb called the multiplex PCR reads again in MiXCR, with one record for every CDR3 protein. The table shows approximately 1.2 million distinct CDR3 sequences, with 36% occurring only once. The sequence came from an adult man with Graves' hyperthyroidism. The sequencing input was peripheral blood or thyroid tissue (not recorded which).

The CDR3 here is CASSYSETSWDEQYF. The CDR3 DNA sequence: TGTGCCAGCAGTTACTCGGAGACCTCCTGGGACGAGCAGTACTTC. The rearrangement links TRBV6-5 to TRBJ2-7; D uncertain. The CDR3 has 15 amino acids. V dropped 0 bases and J dropped 5 bases, with 14 bases sitting between them. Germline assignment: CDR1 MNHEY and CDR2 SVGAGI.